These 10 T cell receptor beta chains were sequenced from one sample in a study of cytomegalovirus exposure and HLA in healthy donors. Use of 60 Vbeta and 13 Jbeta primers characterized the PCR. Profiled with immunoSEQ multiplex PCR; TCRdb holds only in-frame clones, not every one. This table holds about 200,000 clones, around 86% found once. The sequenced material came from PBMCs. Receptors were obtained from a woman aged 45-65 years in good health and CMV-seropositive.

The CDR3 DNA sequence: TGTGCCAGCAGTTTTCAGGGTTTGGCCAAAAACATTCAGTACTTC. Protein: CASSFQGLAKNIQYF. This chain uses TRBV28 with TRBJ2-4; maybe TRBD1 (5 bases). This CDR3 comprises 15 residues. The V gene's germline CDR1 is MDHEN and CDR2 SYDVKM. Trimming shortened V by 3 bases and J by 1 base, and 10 bases separated the two germline ends.

V is TRBV2 and J is TRBJ2-7; 7 bases are a match to TRBD1. Looked up from germline, CDR1 is SNHLY and CDR2 is FYNNEI. With V trimmed by 0 bases and J by 5 bases, 13 bases remained unmatched. CDR3 size: 17 residues. CDR3 residues: CASSEARILGQTNEQYF. As DNA, the CDR3 is TGTGCCAGCAGTGAAGCTAGAATTTTGGGACAGACGAACGAGCAGTACTTC. The variable domain in full, completed from reference TRBV2 and TRBJ2-7, reads EPEVTQTPSHQVTQMGQEVILRCVPISNHLYFYWYRQILGQKVEFLVSFYNNEISEKSEIFDDQFSVERPDGSNFTLKIRSTKLEDSAMYFCASSEARILGQTNEQYFGPGTRLTVT.

V gene TRBV6-5 combines with J gene TRBJ2-1, with TRBD1 as a possible D gene (5 bases). The V gene lost 0 bases and the J gene lost 10 bases, with 16 bases spanning the gap. The CDR3 consists of 15 residues. The germline CDR1 and CDR2 sequences are MNHEY and SVGAGI. In DNA form, the CDR3 reads TGTGCCAGCAGTTACTCGACAAACCTCAGGGCGGAGCAGTTCTTC. Protein product: CASSYSTNLRAEQFF.

The gene calls are TRBV2 and TRBJ1-1, with TRBD1 matching over 7 bases. This CDR3 is 13 amino acids long. V trimming: 6 bases; J trimming: 4 bases; junction bases outside the gene matches: 5. Per germline, CDR1 SNHLY and CDR2 FYNNEI. As DNA, the CDR3 is TGTGCCAGCAGGCCGCAGGGGGGCACTGAAGCTTTCTTT. This gives the protein CASRPQGGTEAFF.

This chain links TRBV10-3 with TRBJ2-4; 10 bases are a match to TRBD1. V gave up 8 bases and J gave up 2 bases; unmatched junction bases: 12. CDR3 length: 17 residues. Germline lookup yields CDR1 ENHRY and CDR2 SYGVKD. The CDR3 is CAIGRTGGGRPKNIQYF. CDR3 coding DNA: TGTGCCATCGGCCGGACAGGGGGTGGGCGGCCCAAAAACATTCAGTACTTC.

V is TRBV18 and J is TRBJ1-1; D gene ambiguous. V was clipped by 1 base and J by 0 bases, with 9 bases between them. Germline V CDR1 and CDR2: KGHSH, LQKENI. The CDR3 has 15 amino acids. This chain's CDR3 is CASSPRAQLNTEAFF. The CDR3 region has the DNA TGTGCCAGCTCACCACGGGCCCAACTGAACACTGAAGCTTTCTTT.

A remark on this clone: One end of the junction fails to match germline, which may point to a read error. The rearrangement links TRBV4-1 to TRBJ2-4, with 11 bases that match TRBD1. This CDR3 has 16 amino acids. Germline V gives CDR1 MGHRA, CDR2 YSYEKL. The CDR3 nucleotides read TGCGCCAGCAGCCCAGGCCCGGGACAGGGGGGTAACAGTCAGTACTTC. It translates to CASSPGPGQGGNSQYF.

This clone was picked up a small number of times. J is TRBJ1-1 and V is TRBV14, with a weak D call TRBD1 (6 bases). This CDR3 region has 11 residues. V gave up 5 bases and J gave up 10 bases, with 11 bases separating them. Germline loops: CDR1 SGHDN, CDR2 FVKESK. CDR3 in amino acids: CASSSGVRAFF. As DNA, the CDR3 is TGTGCCAGCAGCTCAGGGGTTAGAGCTTTCTTT.

The chain recombines TRBV18 with TRBJ2-4; D remains unclear. Germline V gene sequence: CDR1 KGHSH, CDR2 LQKENI. The CDR3 is made up of 16 amino acids. V lost 2 bases and J 1 base, leaving 12 bases between the germline ends. CDR3 in amino acids: CASSPAVVEAKNIQYF. The CDR3 DNA reads as TGTGCCAGCTCACCAGCAGTGGTGGAGGCCAAAAACATTCAGTACTTC.

J is TRBJ2-3 and V is TRBV10-3, with 7 positions matching TRBD1. CDR3 length equals 14 residues. The germline V gene encodes CDR1 ENHRY and CDR2 SYGVKD. V gave up 2 bases and J gave up 3 bases; unmatched junction bases: 2. The CDR3 region is CAISEGTATDTQYF. Written as DNA, the CDR3 is TGTGCCATCAGTGAGGGGACAGCTACAGATACGCAGTATTTT.